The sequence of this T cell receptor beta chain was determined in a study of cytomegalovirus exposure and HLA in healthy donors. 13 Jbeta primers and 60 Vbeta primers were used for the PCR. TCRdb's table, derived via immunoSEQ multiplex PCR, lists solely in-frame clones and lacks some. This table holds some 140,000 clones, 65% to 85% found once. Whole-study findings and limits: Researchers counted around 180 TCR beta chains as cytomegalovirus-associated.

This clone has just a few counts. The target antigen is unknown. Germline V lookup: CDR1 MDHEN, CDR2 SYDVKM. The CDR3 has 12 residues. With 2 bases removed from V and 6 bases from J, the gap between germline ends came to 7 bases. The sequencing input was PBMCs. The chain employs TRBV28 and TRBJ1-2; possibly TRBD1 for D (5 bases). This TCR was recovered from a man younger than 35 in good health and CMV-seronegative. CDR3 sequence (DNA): TGTGCCAGCAGTTTAAAGGGGAATGGCTACACCTTC. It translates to CASSLKGNGYTF.